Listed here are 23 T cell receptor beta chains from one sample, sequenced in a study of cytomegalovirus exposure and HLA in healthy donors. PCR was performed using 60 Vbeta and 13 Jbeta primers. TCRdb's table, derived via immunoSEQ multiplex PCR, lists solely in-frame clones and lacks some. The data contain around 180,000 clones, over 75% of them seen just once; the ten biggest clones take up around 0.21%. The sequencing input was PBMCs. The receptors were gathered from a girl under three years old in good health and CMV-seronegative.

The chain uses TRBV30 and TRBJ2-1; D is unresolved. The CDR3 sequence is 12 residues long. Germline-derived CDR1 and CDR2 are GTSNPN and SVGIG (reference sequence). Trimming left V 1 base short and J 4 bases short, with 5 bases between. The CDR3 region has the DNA TGTGCCTGGAGTGCCCGTTACAATGAGCAGTTCTTC. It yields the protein CAWSARYNEQFF.

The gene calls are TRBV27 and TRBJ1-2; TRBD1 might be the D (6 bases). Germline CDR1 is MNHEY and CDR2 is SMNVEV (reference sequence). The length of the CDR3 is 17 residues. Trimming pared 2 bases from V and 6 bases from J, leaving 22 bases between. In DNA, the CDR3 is TGTGCCAGCAGTTTAATCGGGGGGCGTATGAATGCGGATGGCTACACCTTC. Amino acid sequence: CASSLIGGRMNADGYTF.

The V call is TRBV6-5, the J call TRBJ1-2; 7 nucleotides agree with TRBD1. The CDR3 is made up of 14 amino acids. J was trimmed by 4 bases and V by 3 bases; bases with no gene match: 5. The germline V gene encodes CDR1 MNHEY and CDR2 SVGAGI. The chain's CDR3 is CASSYSEGAYGYTF. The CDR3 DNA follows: TGTGCCAGCAGTTATTCCGAGGGGGCCTATGGCTACACCTTC.

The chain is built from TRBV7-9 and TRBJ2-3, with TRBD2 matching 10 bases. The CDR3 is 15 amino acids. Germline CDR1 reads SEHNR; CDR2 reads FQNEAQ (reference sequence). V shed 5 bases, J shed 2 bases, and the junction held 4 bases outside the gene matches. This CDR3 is CASSLTSGDTDTQYF. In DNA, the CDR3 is TGTGCCAGCAGCCTTACTAGCGGGGACACAGATACGCAGTATTTT. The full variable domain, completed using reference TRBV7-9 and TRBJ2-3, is DTGVSQNPRHKITKRGQNVTFRCDPISEHNRLYWYRQTLGQGPEFLTYFQNEAQLEKSRLLSDRFSAERPKGSFSTLEIQRTEQGDSAMYLCASSLTSGDTDTQYFGPGTRLTVL.

The DNA for the CDR3 is TGCAGCGCCCAAGGGAGCAGGGGCAGAGTAATAGTACTGTTCTTC. Its translation is CSAQGSRGRVIVLFF. This chain joins TRBV29-1 and TRBJ2-1; D is perhaps TRBD1 (6 bases). The CDR3 has 15 amino acids. CDR1 and CDR2 (germline): SQVTM, ANQGSEA. V was clipped by 7 bases and J by 15 bases, with 31 bases between them.

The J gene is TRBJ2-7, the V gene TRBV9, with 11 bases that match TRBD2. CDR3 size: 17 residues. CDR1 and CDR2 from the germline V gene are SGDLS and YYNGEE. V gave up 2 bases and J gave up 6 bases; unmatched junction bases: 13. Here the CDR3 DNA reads TGTGCCAGCAGCGTGGACTTAACTAGCGGGAGACAGGGCGAGCAGTACTTC. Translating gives CASSVDLTSGRQGEQYF.

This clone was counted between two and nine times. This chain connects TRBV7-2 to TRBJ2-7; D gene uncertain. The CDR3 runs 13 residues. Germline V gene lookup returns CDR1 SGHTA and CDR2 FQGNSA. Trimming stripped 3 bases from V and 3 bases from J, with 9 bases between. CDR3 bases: TGTGCCAGCAGCTTCTTTCTTCGCTACGAGCAGTACTTC. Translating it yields CASSFFLRYEQYF.

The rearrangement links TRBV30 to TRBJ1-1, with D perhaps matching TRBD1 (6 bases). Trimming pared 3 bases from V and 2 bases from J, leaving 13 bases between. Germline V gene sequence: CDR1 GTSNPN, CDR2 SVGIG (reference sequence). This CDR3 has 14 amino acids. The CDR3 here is CAWRAWGGNTEAFF. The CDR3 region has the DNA TGTGCCTGGAGGGCGTGGGGGGGCAACACTGAAGCTTTCTTT.

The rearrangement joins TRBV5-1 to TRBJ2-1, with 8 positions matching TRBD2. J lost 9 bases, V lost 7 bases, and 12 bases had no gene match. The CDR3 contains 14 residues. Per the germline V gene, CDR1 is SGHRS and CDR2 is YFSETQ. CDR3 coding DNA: TGCGCCAGCGAAAGCGGGAGTCACACAGGTGAGCAGTTCTTC. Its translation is CASESGSHTGEQFF. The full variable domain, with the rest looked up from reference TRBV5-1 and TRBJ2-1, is KAGVTQTPRYLIKTRGQQVTLSCSPISGHRSVSWYQQTPGQGLQFLFEYFSETQRNKGNFPGRFSGRQFSNSRSEMNVSTLELGDSALYLCASESGSHTGEQFFGPGTRLTVL.

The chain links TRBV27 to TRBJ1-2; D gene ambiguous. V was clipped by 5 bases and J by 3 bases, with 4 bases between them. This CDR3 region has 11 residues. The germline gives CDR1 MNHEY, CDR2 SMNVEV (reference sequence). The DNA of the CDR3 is TGTGCCAGCAGTACGGACTATGGCTACACCTTC. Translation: CASSTDYGYTF.

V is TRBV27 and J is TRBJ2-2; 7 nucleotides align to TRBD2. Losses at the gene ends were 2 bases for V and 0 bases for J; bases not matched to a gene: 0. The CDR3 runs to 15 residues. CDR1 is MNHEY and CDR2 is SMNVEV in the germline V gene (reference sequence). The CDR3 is CASSLLAANTGELFF. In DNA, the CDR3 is TGTGCCAGCAGTTTACTAGCGGCGAACACCGGGGAGCTGTTTTTT.

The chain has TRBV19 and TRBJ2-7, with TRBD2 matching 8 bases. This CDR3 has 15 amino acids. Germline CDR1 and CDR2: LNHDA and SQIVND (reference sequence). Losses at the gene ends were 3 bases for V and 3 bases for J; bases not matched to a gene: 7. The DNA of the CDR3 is TGTGCCAGTAGTATTTGGGGACTAGGTGACTACGAGCAGTACTTC. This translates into CASSIWGLGDYEQYF.

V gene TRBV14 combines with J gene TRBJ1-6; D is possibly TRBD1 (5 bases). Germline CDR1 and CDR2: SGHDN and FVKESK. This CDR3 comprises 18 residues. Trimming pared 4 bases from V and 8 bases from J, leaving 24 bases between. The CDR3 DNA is TGTGCCAGCAGCCCGATGGCAGGGAGGTTTTCTAGCGATTCACCCCTCCACTTT. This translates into CASSPMAGRFSSDSPLHF.

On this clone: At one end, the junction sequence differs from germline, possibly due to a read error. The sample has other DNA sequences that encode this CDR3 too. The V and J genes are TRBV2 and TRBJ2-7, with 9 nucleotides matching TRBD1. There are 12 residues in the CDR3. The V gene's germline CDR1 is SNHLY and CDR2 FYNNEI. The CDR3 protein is CASSEVGTGQYF. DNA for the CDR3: TGTGCCAGCAGCGAAGTGGGGACAGGGCAATACTTC.

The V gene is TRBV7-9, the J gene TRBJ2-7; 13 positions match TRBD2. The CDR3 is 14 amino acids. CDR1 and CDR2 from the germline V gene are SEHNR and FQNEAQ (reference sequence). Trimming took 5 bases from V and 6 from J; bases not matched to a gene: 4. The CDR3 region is CASSVLAGGLEQYF. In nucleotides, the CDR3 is TGTGCCAGCAGCGTACTAGCGGGGGGGCTCGAGCAGTACTTC.

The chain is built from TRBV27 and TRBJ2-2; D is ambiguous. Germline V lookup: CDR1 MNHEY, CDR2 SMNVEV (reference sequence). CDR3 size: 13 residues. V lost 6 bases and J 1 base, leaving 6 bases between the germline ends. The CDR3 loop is CASRPGNTGELFF. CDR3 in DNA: TGTGCCAGCAGGCCAGGGAACACCGGGGAGCTGTTTTTT.

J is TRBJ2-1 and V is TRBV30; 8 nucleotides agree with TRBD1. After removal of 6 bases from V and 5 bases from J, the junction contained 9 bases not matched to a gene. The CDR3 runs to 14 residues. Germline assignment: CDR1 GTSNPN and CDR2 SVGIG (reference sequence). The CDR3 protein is CACQGARTHNEQFF. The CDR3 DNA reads TGTGCCTGTCAGGGGGCGAGGACACACAATGAGCAGTTCTTC.

The CDR3 bases are TGTGCCAGCCGGGACAGGGCGGGCTACGAGCAGTACTTC. The encoded protein is CASRDRAGYEQYF. This chain joins TRBV2 and TRBJ2-7; 9 positions agree with TRBD1. This CDR3 has 13 amino acids. J gave up 3 bases and V 8 bases, and 5 bases lay outside the gene matches. Germline CDR1 and CDR2: SNHLY and FYNNEI.

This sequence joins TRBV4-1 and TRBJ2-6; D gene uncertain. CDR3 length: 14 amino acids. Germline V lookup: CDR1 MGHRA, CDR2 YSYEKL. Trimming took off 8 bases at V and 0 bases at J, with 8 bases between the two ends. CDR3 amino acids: CASAHYSGANVLTF. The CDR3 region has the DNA TGCGCCAGCGCCCACTACTCTGGGGCCAACGTCCTGACTTTC.

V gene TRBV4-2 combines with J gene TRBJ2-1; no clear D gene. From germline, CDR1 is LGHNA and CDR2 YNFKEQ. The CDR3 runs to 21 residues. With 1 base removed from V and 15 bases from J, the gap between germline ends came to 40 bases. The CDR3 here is CASSQVPRGTHNEIPSFPRFF. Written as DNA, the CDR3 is TGTGCCAGCAGCCAAGTTCCGCGCGGAACCCACAATGAAATCCCCTCTTTCCCAAGGTTCTTC.

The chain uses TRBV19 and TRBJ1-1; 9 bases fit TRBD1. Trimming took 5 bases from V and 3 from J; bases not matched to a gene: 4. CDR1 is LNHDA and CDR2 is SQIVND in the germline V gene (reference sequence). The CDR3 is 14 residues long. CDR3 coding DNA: TGTGCCAGTAGTTCGACAGGGGGGTACACTGAAGCTTTCTTT. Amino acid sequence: CASSSTGGYTEAFF.

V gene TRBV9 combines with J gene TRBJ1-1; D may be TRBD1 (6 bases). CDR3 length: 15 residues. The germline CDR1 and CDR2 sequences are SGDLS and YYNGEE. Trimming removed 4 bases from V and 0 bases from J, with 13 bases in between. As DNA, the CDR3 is TGTGCCAGCAGCTCAGGACAGCCGTTGAACACTGAAGCTTTCTTT. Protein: CASSSGQPLNTEAFF.

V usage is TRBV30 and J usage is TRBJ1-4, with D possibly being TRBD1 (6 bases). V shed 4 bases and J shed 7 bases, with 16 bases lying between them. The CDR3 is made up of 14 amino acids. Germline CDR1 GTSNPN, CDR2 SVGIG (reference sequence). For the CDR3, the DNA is TGTGCCTGGAACAAACAGGGTTTAAGTGAAAAACTGTTTTTT. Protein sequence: CAWNKQGLSEKLFF.